The 2 T cell receptor beta chains given below trace back to one sample, sequenced in a study of T cells after posttransplantation cyclophosphamide. Treatment was busulfan-fludarabine conditioning, a marrow graft, and cyclophosphamide on days +3 and +4. Sequencing was performed with immunoSEQ multiplex PCR; in TCRdb, only in-frame clones are kept and a portion is missing. The data show about 8,000 clones, 75% to 90% seen once. Source: CD4+ T cells sorted from blood, taken 1404 days after allogeneic stem cell transplant with posttransplant cyclophosphamide. These receptors were obtained from a female patient aged 50-59 years who received an allogeneic stem cell transplant from a related donor, was CMV-positive, and had no GVHD. Some T cells may be the graft donor's.

This sequence joins TRBV5-5 and TRBJ1-3, with TRBD1 as a possible D gene (6 bases). The CDR3 covers 16 residues. In germline, CDR1 is SGHKS, CDR2 YYEKEE (reference sequence). The V gene lost 4 bases and the J gene lost 5 bases, with 19 bases spanning the gap. Written as DNA, the CDR3 is TGTGCCAGCAGCCTGACAGGACTCCTTAGTAGAAACACCATATATTTT. As protein: CASSLTGLLSRNTIYF.

This clone appeared a single time. The rearrangement links TRBV11-2 to TRBJ2-1; 13 bases align to TRBD2. Germline V CDR1 and CDR2: SGHAT, FQNNGV. The CDR3 extends over 17 amino acids. The junction had 4 bases not matched to a gene; V was cut back by 1 base and J by 4 bases. DNA of the CDR3: TGTGCCAGCAGCTTAGTAGGGACTAGCGGGACATACAATGAGCAGTTCTTC. This encodes CASSLVGTSGTYNEQFF.